The clone carrying this TCR beta chain was seen a handful of times. The antigen is undetermined. The sample originates from a study of T-cell reconstitution after alpha-beta-depleted transplantation in children. Study-level findings and limits: Newly produced T cells mostly accounted for T-cell counts and diversity one year post-transplant. The origin of alpha-beta T cells about two months after transplant was reportedly several hundred expanded graft clones.

This CDR3 contains 14 residues. Germline V CDR1 and CDR2: DFQATT, SNEGSKA (reference sequence). V lost 5 bases, J lost 6 bases, and 11 bases stayed unmatched. Unique molecular identifiers were built into the TCRbeta library. TCRdb analysed the PCR reads with MiXCR anew, one entry per CDR3 protein. The repertoire holds some 290,000 distinct CDR3 sequences, with approximately 20% as singletons. This clonotype was obtained from a male patient younger than 18 who had a stem cell transplant for acute lymphoblastic leukemia, so the T cells may come from the graft donor. The chain recombines TRBV20-1 with TRBJ2-7; 9 bases map to TRBD1. The sequencing here drew on PBMCs, mostly from graft donor cells, taken 180 days after TCRalphabeta/CD19-depleted stem cell transplant. The CDR3 reads CSAPTTGGPFEQYF. In DNA, the CDR3 is TGCAGTGCTCCAACGACAGGGGGTCCCTTCGAGCAGTACTTC.